A single sample gave rise to the 3 T cell receptor beta chains below, sequenced in a study of OX40 agonist ivuxolimab in advanced cancers. Assay used: immunoSEQ multiplex PCR; TCRdb lists only in-frame clones, some missing. In the table there are tens of thousands of clones, 70% to 90% of which are singletons. Sequencing was performed on CD4+ or CD8+ T cells sorted from blood, taken in a trial of the OX40 agonist ivuxolimab. The receptors come from an adult with an advanced solid tumor such as melanoma, head and neck, liver or kidney cancer.

The chain recombines TRBV18 with TRBJ1-1; the D is unclear. Germline CDR1 is KGHSH and CDR2 is LQKENI. The ends were cut back, 1 base at V and 3 bases at J, with 9 bases in the middle. The CDR3 is 14 residues long. CDR3 loop: CASSPQNVDTEAFF. CDR3 DNA: TGTGCCAGCTCACCACAAAACGTTGACACTGAAGCTTTCTTT.

This clone turned up a few times. The chain is built from TRBV30 and TRBJ2-1; 7 nucleotides line up with TRBD2. This CDR3 has 16 residues. Losses at the gene ends were 0 bases for V and 4 bases for J; bases not matched to a gene: 9. Per germline, CDR1 GTSNPN and CDR2 SVGIG (reference sequence). Here the CDR3 reads CAWSVTSSGNYNEQFF. The CDR3 DNA follows: TGTGCCTGGAGTGTAACCTCCAGCGGGAATTACAATGAGCAGTTCTTC. Complete variable domain (other parts from reference TRBV30 and TRBJ2-1): SQTIHQWPATLVQPVGSPLSLECTVEGTSNPNLYWYRQAAGRGLQLLFYSVGIGQISSEVPQNLSASRPQDRQFILSSKKLLLSDSGFYLCAWSVTSSGNYNEQFFGPGTRLTVL.

This clone was seen only a few times. The J gene is TRBJ2-1, the V gene TRBV18; the D gene is possibly TRBD1 (5 bases). Trimming shortened V by 2 bases and J by 6 bases, and 8 bases separated the two germline ends. Looked up from germline, CDR1 is KGHSH and CDR2 is LQKENI. This CDR3 has 13 residues. CDR3 sequence (DNA): TGTGCCAGCTCACCAGAAACAGGCAATGAGCAGTTCTTC. Translating gives CASSPETGNEQFF. The full variable domain, rest sourced from reference TRBV18 and TRBJ2-1, is NAGVMQNPRHLVRRRGQEARLRCSPMKGHSHVYWYRQLPEEGLKFMVYLQKENIIDESGMPKERFSAEFPKEGPSILRIQQVVRGDSAAYFCASSPETGNEQFFGPGTRLTVL.